Below, 29 T cell receptor beta chains from the same sample are listed, as sequenced in a study of T cells in Graves' hyperthyroidism and ophthalmopathy. TCR beta CDR3 regions were amplified from RNA transcripts. First-round RT-PCR targeting the TCR CDR3 was performed with the HTBI primer set. MiXCR was run by TCRdb on the multiplex PCR reads, yielding one entry per CDR3 protein. The data hold a few hundred thousand distinct CDR3 sequences, with 16% observed a single time. The sample comprised blood. The receptors shown here come from a woman aged 40 to 50 with Graves' ophthalmopathy.

This clonotype was counted at least ten times. This rearrangement joins TRBV20-1 to TRBJ2-4, with 8 bases that match TRBD2. Germline values: CDR1 DFQATT, CDR2 SNEGSKA (reference sequence). J lost 3 bases, V lost 0 bases, and 7 bases had no gene match. The CDR3 loop spans 16 amino acids. This CDR3 is CSAREGPGRGKNIQYF. CDR3 in DNA: TGCAGTGCTAGAGAGGGACCCGGGAGGGGCAAAAACATTCAGTACTTC.

The sample holds many counts of this clonotype. V and J are TRBV27 and TRBJ1-1; D remains unclear. CDR1 and CDR2 (germline): MNHEY, SMNVEV (reference sequence). This CDR3 is 14 amino acids long. V was shortened by 6 bases and J by 1 base, with 12 bases between the two germline ends. In DNA form, the CDR3 reads TGTGCCAGCAGATCGGGTTTTAGGAACACTGAAGCTTTCTTT. This codes for CASRSGFRNTEAFF.

V gene TRBV20-1 combines with J gene TRBJ1-6; 7 bases align to TRBD1. CDR3 size: 13 residues. Trimming took 8 bases from V and 4 from J; bases not matched to a gene: 5. Germline V gene data show CDR1 as DFQATT and CDR2 as SNEGSKA (reference sequence). The DNA of the CDR3 is TGCAGTATACAGGGGATATATAATTCACCCCTCCACTTT. Protein product: CSIQGIYNSPLHF.

This clonotype was counted many times. The V call is TRBV6-1, the J call TRBJ1-5; D perhaps matches TRBD1 (6 bases). The CDR3 is 16 residues long. Germline values: CDR1 MNHNS, CDR2 SASEGT. V gave up 6 bases and J gave up 1 base, with 16 bases separating them. CDR3 region: CASRWGGAASNQPQHF. The CDR3 DNA sequence: TGTGCCAGCAGATGGGGGGGGGCCGCGAGCAATCAGCCCCAGCATTTT.

A few counts support this clonotype. The chain is built from TRBV24-1 and TRBJ1-5, with TRBD1 matching over 8 bases. Germline V CDR1 and CDR2: KGHDR, SFDVKD. With V trimmed by 0 bases and J by 2 bases, 11 bases remained unmatched. The CDR3 runs to 19 residues. Here the CDR3 reads CATSDLQGRGRICNQPQHF. The CDR3 DNA reads TGTGCCACCAGTGATTTGCAGGGCAGGGGGCGCATATGCAATCAGCCCCAGCATTTT.

The sample holds a few counts of this clonotype. The J gene is TRBJ2-5, the V gene TRBV6-1; 8 bases fit TRBD2. Germline CDR1 is MNHNS and CDR2 is SASEGT. V shed 9 bases, J shed 7 bases, and the junction held 7 bases outside the gene matches. There are 12 residues in the CDR3. The CDR3 DNA reads TGTGCCAGTCCGGGGGGGGGAGGGACCCAGTACTTC. It translates to CASPGGGGTQYF.

This clonotype was seen repeatedly, ten times or more. The rearrangement uses TRBV11-2 and TRBJ2-7; no definite D call. Trimming removed 5 bases from V and 6 bases from J, with 14 bases in between. This CDR3 is built from 13 residues. From germline, CDR1 is SGHAT and CDR2 FQNNGV. CDR3 in amino acids: CASSLTVLSEQYF. Written as DNA, the CDR3 is TGTGCCAGCAGCCTGACGGTCCTCAGCGAGCAGTACTTC.

This clonotype has a count of ten or more. The chain links TRBV12-3 or TRBV12-4 to TRBJ1-2; D perhaps matches TRBD1 (5 bases). This CDR3 is 16 amino acids long. V lost 7 bases and J 4 bases, leaving 22 bases between the germline ends. The CDR3 is CASTPRFGARGYGYTF. DNA for the CDR3: TGTGCCAGCACCCCTCGATTCGGGGCGAGAGGCTATGGCTACACCTTC.

The J gene is TRBJ1-1, the V gene TRBV12-3 or TRBV12-4, with D hard to call. V lost 6 bases, J lost 10 bases, and 12 bases lay in between. The CDR3 loop spans 11 amino acids. Here the CDR3 DNA reads TGTGCCAGCAGCCGTAACCCGGGAGCTTTCTTT. This gives the protein CASSRNPGAFF.

Ten or more counts support this clonotype. The chain is built from TRBV18 and TRBJ1-2; no definite D call. The CDR3 totals 13 residues. Germline V gives CDR1 KGHSH, CDR2 LQKENI. V was shortened by 3 bases and J by 10 bases, with 15 bases between the two germline ends. For the CDR3, the DNA is TGTGCCAGCTCACCCCTCCCTCTTAGGGACTACACCTTC. This gives the protein CASSPLPLRDYTF. Full variable domain (rest looked up from reference TRBV18 and TRBJ1-2): NAGVMQNPRHLVRRRGQEARLRCSPMKGHSHVYWYRQLPEEGLKFMVYLQKENIIDESGMPKERFSAEFPKEGPSILRIQQVVRGDSAAYFCASSPLPLRDYTFGSGTRLTVV.

This clonotype was seen a handful of times. CDR3 nucleotide sequence: TGTGCCAGCAGTTCGATGGGCAATCAGCCCCAGCATTTT. Its protein is CASSSMGNQPQHF. The chain recombines TRBV12-3 or TRBV12-4 with TRBJ1-5, with unresolved D. V was trimmed by 4 bases and J by 2 bases, leaving 6 bases between them. The CDR3 extends over 13 amino acids.

Many counts were recorded for this clonotype. CDR3 in amino acids: CASSESGGVNTEAFF. The CDR3 DNA is TGTGCCAGCAGTGAGTCAGGGGGAGTGAACACTGAAGCTTTCTTT. The chain couples TRBV2 to TRBJ1-1; the match to TRBD1 covers 7 bases. J gave up 0 bases and V 3 bases, and 4 bases lay outside the gene matches. The CDR3 loop spans 15 amino acids. Looked up from germline, CDR1 is SNHLY and CDR2 is FYNNEI.

This clonotype has ten or more counts. This chain connects TRBV5-1 to TRBJ1-3; the D is unclear. The V end lost 4 bases, the J end lost 0 bases, and 11 bases lay between the germline ends. This CDR3 is built from 15 residues. Germline V gives CDR1 SGHRS, CDR2 YFSETQ. The CDR3 is CASSPPLSSGNTIYF. The CDR3 DNA reads as TGCGCCAGCAGCCCTCCCCTTAGCTCTGGAAACACCATATATTTT.

On this clonotype: A junction boundary mismatches the germline segment, possibly from a read error. The genes are TRBV5-1 and TRBJ2-3; D not resolved. Germline V CDR1 and CDR2: SGHRS, YFSETQ. The CDR3 contains 16 residues. The CDR3 loop reads CASSLGFYKNTDTQYF. The DNA for the CDR3 is TGTGCCAGCAGCTTAGGGTTTTACAAAAACACAGATACGCAGTATTTT.

This clonotype occurred many times. This chain links TRBV9 with TRBJ1-5, with D hard to call. Trimming left V 1 base short and J 7 bases short, with 9 bases between. This CDR3 region has 13 residues. Germline assignment: CDR1 SGDLS and CDR2 YYNGEE. The CDR3 bases are TGTGCCAGCAGCGTATCCCCGGGCCAGCCCCAGCATTTT. Its translation: CASSVSPGQPQHF. Based on the CDR3 plus reference TRBV9 and TRBJ1-5, the full variable domain is DSGVTQTPKHLITATGQRVTLRCSPRSGDLSVYWYQQSLDQGLQFLIQYYNGEERAKGNILERFSAQQFPDLHSELNLSSLELGDSALYFCASSVSPGQPQHFGDGTRLSIL.

To note about this clonotype: With a much larger clone just one base away, this may be a read error. V and J are TRBV7-8 and TRBJ2-1, with TRBD2 matching 9 bases. CDR3 length equals 16 residues. The germline V gene encodes CDR1 SGHVS and CDR2 FQNEAQ. The trim removed 5 bases at V and 0 bases at J, leaving 5 bases unmatched. DNA for the CDR3: TGTGCCAGCAGCCCAAGACTAGCGGCCTCCTACAATGAGCAGTTCTTC. Amino acid sequence: CASSPRLAASYNEQFF.

This clonotype was observed at least ten times. V gene TRBV7-9 combines with J gene TRBJ2-3; TRBD1 or TRBD2 may be the D gene (5 bases each). V gave up 8 bases and J gave up 2 bases, with 11 bases separating them. CDR3 length: 13 amino acids. Per the germline V gene, CDR1 is SEHNR and CDR2 is FQNEAQ (reference sequence). CDR3 in amino acids: CASGTANTDTQYF. CDR3 coding DNA: TGTGCCAGCGGGACGGCTAACACAGATACGCAGTATTTT.

This clonotype has ten or more counts. The chain combines TRBV6-2 or TRBV6-3 with TRBJ2-1, with 8 bases aligning to TRBD2. The ends lost 5 bases at V and 3 bases at J; junction bases unmatched: 6. The CDR3 sequence is 15 residues long. Germline lookup yields CDR1 MNHEY and CDR2 SVGEGT. CDR3: CASSKPGTSYNEQFF. The CDR3 coding sequence is TGTGCCAGCAGTAAGCCCGGGACTAGCTACAATGAGCAGTTCTTC.

This clonotype was recorded at least ten times. V usage is TRBV20-1 and J usage is TRBJ2-7, with TRBD2 identical over 7 bases. The germline V gene has CDR1 DFQATT and CDR2 SNEGSKA (reference sequence). V lost 5 bases, J lost 2 bases, and 3 bases stayed unmatched. CDR3 length equals 12 residues. The CDR3 protein is CSAAGVTYEQYF. CDR3 nucleotide sequence: TGCAGTGCTGCGGGGGTAACCTACGAGCAGTACTTC.

Ten or more counts support this clonotype. The chain joins TRBV6-1 to TRBJ1-5, with 10 nucleotides matching TRBD1. This CDR3 region has 17 residues. V lost 6 bases and J lost 1; bases outside the gene matches: 9. CDR1 MNHNS and CDR2 SASEGT come from the germline V gene. CDR3 sequence reads: CASRKTPGQGSNQPQHF. The CDR3 region has the DNA TGTGCCAGCAGAAAGACCCCGGGACAGGGGAGCAATCAGCCCCAGCATTTT.

This clonotype was found many times. J is TRBJ1-1 and V is TRBV7-9; 10 bases match TRBD1. The CDR3 runs to 15 residues. The germline CDR1 and CDR2 sequences are SEHNR and FQNEAQ (reference sequence). Unmatched junction bases numbered 4, after V lost 5 bases and J lost 1 base. Written as DNA, the CDR3 is TGTGCCAGCAGCCCTCGGGACAGGGGGAACACTGAAGCTTTCTTT. Translated, it gives CASSPRDRGNTEAFF.

V gene TRBV11-2 combines with J gene TRBJ2-1; D remains unclear. The CDR3 is 14 residues long. V was shortened by 2 bases and J by 8 bases, with 13 bases between the two germline ends. CDR1 and CDR2 from the germline V gene are SGHAT and FQNNGV. The CDR3: CASSLNAGTDEQFF. CDR3 coding DNA: TGTGCCAGCAGCTTAAACGCCGGTACCGATGAGCAGTTCTTC.

V and J are TRBV29-1 and TRBJ1-1; no clear D. The CDR3 length is 13 residues. Trimming took off 4 bases at V and 10 bases at J, with 19 bases between the two ends. The germline V gene has CDR1 SQVTM and CDR2 ANQGSEA. CDR3 bases: TGCAGCGTTGTAGGAGGGTCCCCGGAGGGAGCTTTCTTT. Translated: CSVVGGSPEGAFF.

This clonotype was seen at least ten times. The J gene is TRBJ2-5, the V gene TRBV28, with 7 bases that match TRBD2. Germline lookup yields CDR1 MDHEN and CDR2 SYDVKM. The V gene end was trimmed by 4 bases and the J gene end by 1 base; junction bases not matched to a gene: 9. The CDR3 contains 16 residues. DNA of the CDR3: TGTGCCAGCAGTTCTCTCACCGCTAGCGGCCAAGAGACCCAGTACTTC. This gives the protein CASSSLTASGQETQYF.

This clonotype was picked up a small number of times. V and J are TRBV20-1 and TRBJ1-2, with D maybe TRBD1 (5 bases). Germline V gene sequence: CDR1 DFQATT, CDR2 SNEGSKA (reference sequence). The CDR3 length is 13 residues. V was trimmed by 2 bases and J by 4 bases, leaving 11 bases between them. The CDR3 DNA reads TGCAGTGCTAGACAGGGTTATAGCTATGGCTACACCTTC. Encoded protein: CSARQGYSYGYTF.

The table lists this clonotype with a few counts. The chain is built from TRBV4-1 and TRBJ1-2; D is perhaps TRBD1 (6 bases). Germline V gives CDR1 MGHRA, CDR2 YSYEKL. The CDR3 length is 18 residues. V lost 7 bases and J lost 6, with 30 bases in between. In DNA, the CDR3 is TGCGCCAGCATTCGGGGGCTGCAGGGTGCATCCTCCCCAGATGGCTACACCTTC. It is translated as CASIRGLQGASSPDGYTF.

V usage is TRBV29-1 and J usage is TRBJ2-1; TRBD1 matches 8 bases. J gave up 6 bases and V 6 bases, and 4 bases lay outside the gene matches. This CDR3 region has 12 residues. Germline CDR1 is SQVTM and CDR2 is ANQGSEA. The CDR3 DNA is TGCAGCGTACACAGGGGGGTCAATGAGCAGTTCTTC. It yields the protein CSVHRGVNEQFF.

In this sample, this clonotype turned up many times. The J gene is TRBJ1-4, the V gene TRBV30, with TRBD1 as a possible D gene (5 bases). The CDR3 loop spans 12 amino acids. Germline V gives CDR1 GTSNPN, CDR2 SVGIG (reference sequence). Trimming stripped 6 bases from V and 8 bases from J, with 13 bases between. CDR3 region: CACLRGEEKLFF. CDR3 coding DNA: TGTGCCTGCCTAAGGGGCGAAGAAAAACTGTTTTTT.

This clonotype has more than one count but fewer than ten. The chain has TRBV18 and TRBJ1-1; 7 nucleotides match TRBD1. The V gene end was trimmed by 3 bases and the J gene end by 2 bases; junction bases not matched to a gene: 12. CDR3 size: 17 residues. Per the germline V gene, CDR1 is KGHSH and CDR2 is LQKENI. CDR3 coding DNA: TGTGCCAGCTCACCTAACTACTCGACAGGGAGTAACACTGAAGCTTTCTTT. Amino acids: CASSPNYSTGSNTEAFF.